This TCR beta chain emerged from a study of blood T cell repertoires in COVID-19. Study summary: T cells, B-cell-depleted T cells, or PBMCs provided the cDNA or gDNA that served as material.

This CDR3 region has 13 residues. Trimming took 2 bases from V and 6 from J, leaving 8 bases between them. TCRdb keeps only in-frame clones here, not all; method: immunoSEQ multiplex PCR. The sample comprises approximately 150,000 clones, around 88% of which are singletons, and around 4.6% rests with the top ten. The chain carries TRBV12-3 or TRBV12-4 and TRBJ2-1; D is possibly TRBD2 (6 bases). This receptor was taken from a human donor in a cohort sampled during active COVID-19. Sequences were obtained from peripheral blood. The DNA of the CDR3 is TGTGCCAGCAGTTTACTGGGGGGCAATGAGCAGTTCTTC. Encoded protein: CASSLLGGNEQFF.